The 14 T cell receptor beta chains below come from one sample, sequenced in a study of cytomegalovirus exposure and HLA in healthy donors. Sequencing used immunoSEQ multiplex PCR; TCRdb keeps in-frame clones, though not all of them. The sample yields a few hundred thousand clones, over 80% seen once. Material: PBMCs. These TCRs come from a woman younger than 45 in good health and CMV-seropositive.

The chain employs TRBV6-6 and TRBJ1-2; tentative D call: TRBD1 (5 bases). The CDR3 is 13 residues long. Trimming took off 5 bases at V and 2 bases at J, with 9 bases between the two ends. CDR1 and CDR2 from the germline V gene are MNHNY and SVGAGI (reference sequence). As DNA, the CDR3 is TGTGCCAGCAGTCCCCGGGACAACTATGGCTACACCTTC. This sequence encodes CASSPRDNYGYTF.

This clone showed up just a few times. In DNA, the CDR3 is TGTGCCAGCAGCGGTAGCGGGAGTGATGAGCAGTTCTTC. It yields the protein CASSGSGSDEQFF. The chain couples TRBV7-3 to TRBJ2-1; 9 bases line up with TRBD2. V lost 5 bases to trimming and J lost 8 bases; unmatched junction nucleotides: 4. The CDR3 extends over 13 amino acids. Germline V gives CDR1 SGHTA, CDR2 FQGTGA.

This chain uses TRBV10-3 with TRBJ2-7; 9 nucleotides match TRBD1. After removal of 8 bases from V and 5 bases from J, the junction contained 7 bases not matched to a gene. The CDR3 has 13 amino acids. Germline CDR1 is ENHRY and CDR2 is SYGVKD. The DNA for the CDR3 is TGTGCCATCGGGACCGGGACAGGGCACGAGCAGTACTTC. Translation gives CAIGTGTGHEQYF.

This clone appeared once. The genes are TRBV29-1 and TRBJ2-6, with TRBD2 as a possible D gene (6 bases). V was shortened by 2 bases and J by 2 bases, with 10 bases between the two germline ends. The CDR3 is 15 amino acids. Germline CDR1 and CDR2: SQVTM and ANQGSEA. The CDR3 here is CSVERRGTGANVLTF. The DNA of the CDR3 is TGCAGCGTTGAAAGGAGGGGAACTGGGGCCAACGTCCTGACTTTC.

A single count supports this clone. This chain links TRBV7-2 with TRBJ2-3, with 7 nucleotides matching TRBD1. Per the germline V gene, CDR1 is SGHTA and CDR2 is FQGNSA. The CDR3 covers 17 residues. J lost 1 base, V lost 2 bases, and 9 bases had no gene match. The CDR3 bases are TGTGCCAGCAGCTTAAACCAGGGGGTGGTCGGCACAGATACGCAGTATTTT. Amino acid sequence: CASSLNQGVVGTDTQYF.

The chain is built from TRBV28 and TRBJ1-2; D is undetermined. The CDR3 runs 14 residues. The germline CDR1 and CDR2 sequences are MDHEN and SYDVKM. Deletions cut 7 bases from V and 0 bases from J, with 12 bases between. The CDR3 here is CASNIGSSNYGYTF. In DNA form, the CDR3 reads TGTGCCAGCAACATAGGATCCTCTAACTATGGCTACACCTTC.

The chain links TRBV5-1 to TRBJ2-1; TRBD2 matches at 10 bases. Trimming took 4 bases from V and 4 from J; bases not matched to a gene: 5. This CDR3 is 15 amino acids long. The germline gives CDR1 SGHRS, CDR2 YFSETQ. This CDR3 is CASSPTSGEYNEQFF. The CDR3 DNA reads TGCGCCAGCAGCCCCACTAGCGGGGAATACAATGAGCAGTTCTTC.

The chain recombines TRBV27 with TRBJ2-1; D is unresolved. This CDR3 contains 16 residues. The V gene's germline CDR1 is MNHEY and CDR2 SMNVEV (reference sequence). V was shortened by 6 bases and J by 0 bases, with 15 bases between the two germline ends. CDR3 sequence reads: CASSLWGGPSYNEQFF. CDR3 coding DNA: TGTGCCAGCAGCCTATGGGGTGGCCCCTCCTACAATGAGCAGTTCTTC.

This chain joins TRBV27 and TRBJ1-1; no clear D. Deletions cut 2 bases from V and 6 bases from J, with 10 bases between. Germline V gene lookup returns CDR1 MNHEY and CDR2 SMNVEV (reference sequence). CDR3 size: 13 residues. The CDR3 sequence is CASSLQPLAEAFF. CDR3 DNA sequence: TGTGCCAGCAGTTTACAGCCGCTGGCTGAAGCTTTCTTT.

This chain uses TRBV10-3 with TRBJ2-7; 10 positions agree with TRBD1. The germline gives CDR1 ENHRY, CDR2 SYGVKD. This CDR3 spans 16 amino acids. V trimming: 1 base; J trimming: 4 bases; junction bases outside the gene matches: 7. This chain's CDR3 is CAISELDRGLPYEQYF. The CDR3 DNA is TGTGCCATCAGTGAGTTGGACAGGGGGTTACCATACGAGCAGTACTTC.

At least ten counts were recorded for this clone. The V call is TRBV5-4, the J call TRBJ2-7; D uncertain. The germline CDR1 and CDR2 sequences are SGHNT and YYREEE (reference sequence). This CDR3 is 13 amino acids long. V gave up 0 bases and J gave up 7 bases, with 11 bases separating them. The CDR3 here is CASSLEDLGEQYF. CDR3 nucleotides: TGTGCCAGCAGCTTGGAGGATCTTGGGGAGCAGTACTTC.

CDR3 coding DNA: TGCGCCAGCAGCCTAAGACAGAACTATGGCTACACCTTC. Translation gives CASSLRQNYGYTF. This chain uses TRBV4-1 with TRBJ1-2; TRBD1 might be the D (5 bases). The germline V gene encodes CDR1 MGHRA and CDR2 YSYEKL. V lost 4 bases and J 2 bases, leaving 8 bases between the germline ends. This CDR3 region has 13 residues.

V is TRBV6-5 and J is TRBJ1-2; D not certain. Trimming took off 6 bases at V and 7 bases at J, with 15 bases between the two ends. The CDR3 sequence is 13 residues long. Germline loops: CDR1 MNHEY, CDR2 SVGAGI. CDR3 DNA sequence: TGTGCCAGCAGAAAAGGATGGGAGCTTGGCTACACCTTC. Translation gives CASRKGWELGYTF.

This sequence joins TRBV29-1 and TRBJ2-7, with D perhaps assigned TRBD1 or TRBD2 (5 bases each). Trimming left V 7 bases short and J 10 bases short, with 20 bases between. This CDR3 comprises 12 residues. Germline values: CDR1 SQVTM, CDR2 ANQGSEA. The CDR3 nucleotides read TGCAGCGCTCGGACGGGGCCTGGGGATCAGTACTTC. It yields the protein CSARTGPGDQYF.